This T cell receptor (beta chain) is from a study of blood T cell repertoires in COVID-19. Whole-study context: In each case, the material was cDNA or gDNA derived from T cells, B-cell-depleted T cells, or PBMCs.

How the authors handled the data: Reference gene primer amplification yielded estimated nucleated cell counts. Using immunoSEQ multiplex PCR, the repertoire was profiled, and TCRdb retains in-frame clones only, with some absent. V, J and clone size reflect that table, while D and trimming were determined from the DNA. The table shows around 370,000 clones, with 70% to 90% occurring only once. Trimming stripped 2 bases from V and 0 bases from J, with 9 bases between. The CDR3 loop spans 15 amino acids. Germline V gives CDR1 SGHRS, CDR2 YFSETQ. Enrolled through a virtual design, the participants were between about 18 and 100 years of age and came from roughly 22 US areas. All recovered Cohort 3 donors got two negative PCRs, got clearance, or saw symptom resolution.

The sample taken for sequencing was PBMCs or T cells enriched from blood (not recorded which). The clonotype comes from a woman between 18 and 29 years old who had recovered from COVID-19. The chain joins TRBV5-1 to TRBJ1-5; D is undetermined. DNA for the CDR3: TGCGCCAGCAGCTTAGGAGATTATAGCAATCAGCCCCAGCATTTT. As protein: CASSLGDYSNQPQHF.